The 25 T cell receptor beta chains presented below share a single source sample, sequenced in a study of blood T cells in healthy people across ages. Sample-barcoded 5' priming and a J-beta primer mix drove a second PCR of 7 to 11 cycles. TCRdb redid the calling of the 5' RACE reads with MiXCR, one entry per CDR3 protein. The data hold more than 900,000 distinct CDR3 sequences, with approximately 25% observed a single time. These data also formed part of another study, on T cells of mothers and their children.

The sequenced material came from blood. The receptors were gathered from a girl aged 2 to 10 in good health.

The chain carries TRBV7-9 and TRBJ2-1; no reliable D call. With 2 bases removed from V and 12 bases from J, the gap between germline ends came to 11 bases. CDR3 size: 12 residues. The V gene's germline CDR1 is SEHNR and CDR2 FQNEAQ (reference sequence). The DNA for the CDR3 is TGTGCCAGCAGCTTATTCCCCGGTGCGCAGTTCTTC. Protein product: CASSLFPGAQFF.

V gene TRBV11-1 combines with J gene TRBJ2-1; unclear D gene. The CDR3 contains 14 residues. The V gene lost 7 bases and the J gene lost 10 bases, with 20 bases spanning the gap. The germline V gene encodes CDR1 SGHAT and CDR2 FQDESV (reference sequence). The CDR3 DNA follows: TGTGCCAGCAACTCAGTCGGGCAGATCGGCGAGCAGTTCTTC. Translation gives CASNSVGQIGEQFF.

A few counts support this clonotype. The chain employs TRBV7-3 and TRBJ2-5, with 8 bases aligning to TRBD2. The better agreement between TRBJ2-7 and the DNA end casts doubt on the J call. The CDR3 has 15 residues. Germline V lookup: CDR1 SGHTA, CDR2 FQGTGA. The CDR3 loop reads CASSPYSGIVDEQYF. CDR3 DNA: TGTGCCAGCAGCCCCTATAGCGGGATAGTCGACGAGCAGTACTTC.

The chain uses TRBV13 and TRBJ1-1; 7 bases are a match to TRBD1. The germline gives CDR1 PRHDT, CDR2 FYEKMQ (reference sequence). CDR3 length equals 15 residues. With 5 bases clipped from V and 10 bases from J, the junction kept 16 bases outside the gene matches. The CDR3 is CASSQGTDLIQGAFF. CDR3 DNA sequence: TGTGCCAGCAGCCAGGGGACAGACCTAATTCAGGGAGCTTTCTTT.

This clonotype occurred a few times. The chain carries TRBV9 and TRBJ2-7; 9 bases fit TRBD2. The CDR3 totals 14 residues. Germline assignment: CDR1 SGDLS and CDR2 YYNGEE. V shed 3 bases and J 9 bases; nucleotides not matched to a gene: 10. CDR3 DNA sequence: TGTGCCAGCAGCGCATCCGGGACTAGCCCTTGGCAGTACTTC. Its protein product is CASSASGTSPWQYF.

This sequence joins TRBV6-1 and TRBJ2-1; D is possibly TRBD1 (5 bases). The V and J ends lost 9 bases and 9 bases respectively, with 15 bases between them. Germline CDR1 is MNHNS and CDR2 is SASEGT. CDR3 size: 12 residues. The CDR3 protein is CASRAGFSEQFF. DNA for the CDR3: TGTGCCAGTAGGGCAGGGTTTAGTGAGCAGTTCTTC.

This chain joins TRBV14 and TRBJ2-5; D is tentatively TRBD1 or TRBD2 (6 bases each). Looked up from germline, CDR1 is SGHDN and CDR2 is FVKESK. The CDR3 has 17 amino acids. Between the trimmed V and J ends, which lost 4 bases and 2 bases, there was a span of 20 bases. CDR3 protein: CASSLTQGLGSQETQYF. CDR3 coding DNA: TGTGCCAGCAGCCTAACACAGGGACTCGGGTCTCAAGAGACCCAGTACTTC.

This clonotype was detected ten times or more. V and J are TRBV9 and TRBJ2-5, with 7 bases identical to TRBD2. The CDR3 length is 16 residues. Germline V lookup: CDR1 SGDLS, CDR2 YYNGEE. The V segment lost 0 bases and the J segment 5 bases; nucleotides outside the gene matches: 10. CDR3 loop: CASSVGGAGAEETQYF. CDR3 bases: TGTGCCAGCAGCGTAGGTGGTGCGGGAGCCGAGGAGACCCAGTACTTC.

The V call is TRBV25-1, the J call TRBJ1-1; no firm D call. The CDR3 length is 14 residues. Germline V lookup: CDR1 MGHDK, CDR2 SYGVNS. The germline V and J ends were trimmed by 4 bases and 7 bases, with 16 bases remaining between them. This CDR3 reads CASSAKISANEAFF. For the CDR3, the DNA is TGTGCCAGCAGTGCGAAAATCAGCGCCAATGAAGCTTTCTTT.

This clonotype occurred a few times. The J gene is TRBJ2-4, the V gene TRBV7-9; D uncertain. V dropped 3 bases and J dropped 8 bases, with 11 bases sitting between them. Germline V gene data show CDR1 as SEHNR and CDR2 as FQNEAQ (reference sequence). CDR3 length: 13 residues. The CDR3 DNA follows: TGTGCCAGCAGCTTGTCTGGGCAGGACATTCAGTACTTC. Encoded protein: CASSLSGQDIQYF. Variable domain in full (rest from reference TRBV7-9 and TRBJ2-4): DTGVSQNPRHKITKRGQNVTFRCDPISEHNRLYWYRQTLGQGPEFLTYFQNEAQLEKSRLLSDRFSAERPKGSFSTLEIQRTEQGDSAMYLCASSLSGQDIQYFGAGTRLSVL.

This clonotype has only a few counts. V usage is TRBV29-1 and J usage is TRBJ2-3; TRBD2 agrees at 10 bases. This CDR3 is 16 amino acids long. The germline V gene has CDR1 SQVTM and CDR2 ANQGSEA. V shed 3 bases and J 5 bases; nucleotides not matched to a gene: 11. CDR3: CSVDPQSSGSIDTQYF. The CDR3 coding sequence is TGCAGCGTTGACCCCCAATCTAGCGGGAGTATAGATACGCAGTATTTT.

This clonotype was counted only a few times. The chain links TRBV9 to TRBJ2-7; D is undetermined. This CDR3 comprises 14 residues. V lost 2 bases and J lost 2, with 11 bases in between. Germline V gene data show CDR1 as SGDLS and CDR2 as YYNGEE. The CDR3 DNA reads as TGTGCCAGCAGCGTCGACGGACGGACCTACGAGCAGTACTTC. This codes for CASSVDGRTYEQYF.

The sample holds a few counts of this clonotype. The chain joins TRBV12-3 or TRBV12-4 to TRBJ2-3, with 8 bases identical to TRBD2. This CDR3 contains 14 residues. After removal of 3 bases from V and 4 bases from J, the junction contained 3 bases not matched to a gene. This CDR3 reads CASSFGRGADTQYF. In DNA, the CDR3 is TGTGCCAGCAGTTTCGGGAGGGGCGCAGATACGCAGTATTTT.

The gene calls are TRBV10-3 and TRBJ2-5; D not resolved. The J call is uncertain, as TRBJ2-1 better fits the DNA end. The CDR3 totals 11 residues. CDR1 ENHRY and CDR2 SYGVKD come from the germline V gene. This CDR3 reads CATSSADEQFF. DNA for the CDR3: TGTGCCACCTCATCTGCGGATGAGCAGTTCTTC.

The V call is TRBV12-3 or TRBV12-4, the J call TRBJ2-7; 7 bases match TRBD1. The length of the CDR3 is 15 residues. Trimming removed 5 bases from V and 12 bases from J; junction bases left unmatched: 19. In DNA form, the CDR3 reads TGTGCCAGCAGTCCCGGGACAGCGGACCAAGAGACCCGGTACTTC. This sequence encodes CASSPGTADQETRYF.

This clonotype was seen a few times. The CDR3 nucleotides are TGTGCCACCGCCATCGGACAGAAAGCTTTCTTT. Protein: CATAIGQKAFF. The chain employs TRBV24-1 and TRBJ1-1, with D possibly TRBD1 on 6 matching bases. V was cut by 9 bases and J by 9 bases, with 13 bases left in between. Looked up from germline, CDR1 is KGHDR and CDR2 is SFDVKD. CDR3 length equals 11 residues.

V and J are TRBV7-2 and TRBJ2-5; 7 bases fit TRBD2. The DNA end is more similar to TRBJ2-1, so the J call may be wrong. CDR3 length equals 15 residues. Looked up from germline, CDR1 is SGHTA and CDR2 is FQGNSA. The CDR3 loop reads CASSLAGGAENEQFF. The CDR3 nucleotides are TGTGCCAGCAGCTTAGCGGGAGGGGCCGAGAATGAGCAGTTCTTC.

This clonotype came up a few times. The V gene is TRBV18, the J gene TRBJ1-2; the D is unclear. Germline V lookup: CDR1 KGHSH, CDR2 LQKENI. The CDR3 covers 16 residues. Deletions cut 0 bases from V and 0 bases from J, with 11 bases between. The CDR3 reads CASSPPYVGTNYGYTF. The DNA of the CDR3 is TGTGCCAGCTCACCACCCTACGTGGGGACTAACTATGGCTACACCTTC.

The chain is built from TRBV7-2 and TRBJ2-3; TRBD2 aligns across 9 bases. CDR1 is SGHTA, CDR2 FQGNSA, per germline. After removal of 5 bases from V and 9 bases from J, the junction contained 12 bases not matched to a gene. This CDR3 spans 15 amino acids. This CDR3 reads CASSRNLAGLETQYF. The CDR3 DNA is TGTGCCAGCAGCCGCAACCTAGCGGGATTAGAGACGCAGTATTTT.

This clonotype was seen repeatedly, ten times or more. The V gene is TRBV14, the J gene TRBJ1-1, with unresolved D. Trimming shortened V by 4 bases and J by 4 bases, and 10 bases separated the two germline ends. The germline V gene has CDR1 SGHDN and CDR2 FVKESK. CDR3 length equals 13 residues. CDR3 nucleotides: TGTGCCAGCAGCCCCCTCGGCGGCACTGAAGCTTTCTTT. Protein product: CASSPLGGTEAFF.

This clonotype was counted between two and nine times. The J gene is TRBJ2-5, the V gene TRBV29-1, with D maybe TRBD1 (6 bases). V lost 2 bases, J lost 0 bases, and 10 bases lay in between. Germline-derived CDR1 and CDR2 are SQVTM and ANQGSEA. This CDR3 spans 14 amino acids. DNA of the CDR3: TGCAGCGTTGAACCCCGGGACAACCAAGAGACCCAGTACTTC. Its protein is CSVEPRDNQETQYF.

This chain connects TRBV6-5 to TRBJ2-3; D is unclear. Germline V lookup: CDR1 MNHEY, CDR2 SVGAGI. The CDR3 is made up of 17 amino acids. V lost 0 bases and J 0 bases, leaving 13 bases between the germline ends. DNA for the CDR3: TGTGCCAGCAGTTACTCGTGGTCTGCTGTTAGCACAGATACGCAGTATTTT. It translates to CASSYSWSAVSTDTQYF.

The chain has TRBV15 and TRBJ2-5; no clear D. The end of the DNA aligns better with TRBJ2-1, so the J call may be wrong. The CDR3 is 15 residues long. Germline CDR1 reads LNHNV; CDR2 reads YYDKDF (reference sequence). CDR3 nucleotides: TGTGCCACCAGCAGAGATCTTTACTCGTACAATGAGCAGTTCTTC. Its protein product is CATSRDLYSYNEQFF.

The chain links TRBV2 to TRBJ2-1; D gene ambiguous. V was clipped by 3 bases and J by 1 base, with 10 bases between them. This CDR3 contains 15 residues. Germline loops: CDR1 SNHLY, CDR2 FYNNEI. The chain's CDR3 is CASSDSTGSYNEQFF. The CDR3 region has the DNA TGTGCCAGCAGTGACTCGACTGGTTCCTACAATGAGCAGTTCTTC.

This clonotype turned up a few times. The chain has TRBV3-1 and TRBJ2-7; D possibly uses TRBD1 or TRBD2 (5 bases each). Germline CDR1 LGHDT, CDR2 YNNKEL (reference sequence). Trimming removed 1 base from V and 5 bases from J, with 9 bases in between. The CDR3 runs to 13 residues. Written as DNA, the CDR3 is TGTGCCAGCAGCCAAGTCACGGGGCACGAGCAGTACTTC. Translated, it gives CASSQVTGHEQYF.